This T cell receptor beta chain was found in a study of control samples from healthy donors and cancer patients. V lost 4 bases and J lost 9; bases outside the gene matches: 8. The CDR3 sequence is 13 residues long. Germline V gene lookup returns CDR1 GTSNPN and CDR2 SVGIG (reference sequence). The method was immunoSEQ multiplex PCR; TCRdb's version includes in-frame clones alone and lacks a portion of them. The sample yields some 140,000 clones, about 94% seen once. The clonotype was recovered from a man between 60 and 70 years old with colorectal cancer. This chain links TRBV30 with TRBJ2-1, with 8 bases fitting TRBD1. The material sequenced was PBMCs. CDR3 residues: CAWKGQVFGEQFF. The CDR3 nucleotides are TGTGCCTGGAAGGGACAGGTTTTCGGTGAGCAGTTCTTC.